The 27 T cell receptor beta chains below all came from one sample that was sequenced in a study of T cells in localized non-small cell lung cancer. The protocol was immunoSEQ multiplex PCR, while the TCRdb copy is restricted to in-frame clones and leaves out a portion. The sample records 90,000 or so clones, roughly 87% being singletons. Specimen: peripheral blood, collected before any cancer treatment. These receptors originate from a man between 40 and 75 years old with stage I squamous cell lung carcinoma.

The V gene is TRBV2, the J gene TRBJ2-2, with TRBD1 identical over 9 bases. CDR1 and CDR2 (germline): SNHLY, FYNNEI. The J segment lost 2 bases and the V segment lost 6 bases, leaving 10 bases of the junction unmatched. The CDR3 covers 17 residues. CDR3 DNA: TGTGCCAGCAGCCCAAGGGGGACAGGGCTCAACACCGGGGAGCTGTTTTTT. This encodes CASSPRGTGLNTGELFF.

This chain joins TRBV29-1 and TRBJ1-1; D unresolved. CDR3 length: 11 amino acids. The V end was cut by 5 bases, the J end by 6 bases, with 10 bases between. Germline V gives CDR1 SQVTM, CDR2 ANQGSEA. The CDR3 bases are TGCAGCGTTTCCCCAGGTGCTGAAGCTTTCTTT. Residues: CSVSPGAEAFF.

This clone has only one observation. The rearrangement uses TRBV4-2 and TRBJ2-3; 11 bases are shared with TRBD2. This CDR3 region has 17 residues. The V and J ends lost 1 base and 0 bases, in that order; junction bases with no gene match: 3. Germline-derived CDR1 and CDR2 are LGHNA and YNFKEQ. CDR3 loop: CASSQGTSGSSTDTQYF. The CDR3 region has the DNA TGTGCCAGCAGCCAAGGGACTAGCGGGTCTAGCACAGATACGCAGTATTTT.

This clone was seen a handful of times. The genes are TRBV11-2 and TRBJ2-3; tentatively, D is TRBD1 or TRBD2 (5 bases each). The germline gives CDR1 SGHAT, CDR2 FQNNGV. Trimming took off 1 base at V and 3 bases at J, with 11 bases between the two ends. The CDR3 extends over 15 amino acids. DNA of the CDR3: TGTGCCAGCAGCTTAGGGTCGGGGCAGACAGATACGCAGTATTTT. Translated: CASSLGSGQTDTQYF.

For this clone: At the DNA level, this CDR3 is encoded by other sequences in the same sample as well. The rearrangement uses TRBV28 and TRBJ2-3; D ambiguous. Trimming shortened V by 3 bases and J by 1 base, and 2 bases separated the two germline ends. This CDR3 comprises 12 residues. Germline assignment: CDR1 MDHEN and CDR2 SYDVKM. The chain's CDR3 is CASSLGTDTQYF. As DNA, the CDR3 is TGTGCCAGCAGTTTGGGCACAGATACGCAGTATTTT.

The chain uses TRBV7-2 and TRBJ1-1, with TRBD1 matching 10 bases. The ends lost 2 bases at V and 4 bases at J; junction bases unmatched: 4. The CDR3 runs 15 residues. The germline V gene has CDR1 SGHTA and CDR2 FQGNSA. The CDR3 nucleotides read TGTGCCAGCAGCTTACTAGGGACAGGGGTCACTGAAGCTTTCTTT. It specifies CASSLLGTGVTEAFF. Full variable domain (missing parts from reference TRBV7-2 and TRBJ1-1): GAGVSQSPSNKVTEKGKDVELRCDPISGHTALYWYRQSLGQGLEFLIYFQGNSAPDKSGLPSDRFSAERTGGSVSTLTIQRTQQEDSAVYLCASSLLGTGVTEAFFGQGTRLTVV.

The gene calls are TRBV19 and TRBJ1-3; D is perhaps TRBD1 (5 bases). CDR3 length: 15 amino acids. V was trimmed by 5 bases and J by 8 bases, leaving 19 bases between them. Germline lookup yields CDR1 LNHDA and CDR2 SQIVND (reference sequence). CDR3 coding DNA: TGTGCCAGTAGTCCCCGAGGACAAAAATGGGACACCATATATTTT. This sequence encodes CASSPRGQKWDTIYF.

V usage is TRBV5-6 and J usage is TRBJ2-5; 9 nucleotides align to TRBD1. This CDR3 region has 15 residues. Germline lookup yields CDR1 SGHDT and CDR2 YYEEEE. V lost 2 bases and J lost 5; bases outside the gene matches: 7. The CDR3 nucleotides read TGTGCCAGCAGCTTAGCGACAGGGGGTCTGGAGACCCAGTACTTC. This gives the protein CASSLATGGLETQYF.

The chain is built from TRBV19 and TRBJ1-5; D is uncertain. This CDR3 is built from 15 residues. Germline V gives CDR1 LNHDA, CDR2 SQIVND (reference sequence). The germline V and J ends were trimmed by 7 bases and 2 bases, with 15 bases remaining between them. Written as DNA, the CDR3 is TGTGCCAGTACCCGAACCGGGTCTGGCAATCAGCCCCAGCATTTT. Translation: CASTRTGSGNQPQHF. The full variable domain, in which reference TRBV19 and TRBJ1-5 provide the parts outside the CDR3, is DGGITQSPKYLFRKEGQNVTLSCEQNLNHDAMYWYRQDPGQGLRLIYYSQIVNDFQKGDIAEGYSVSREKKESFPLTVTSAQKNPTAFYLCASTRTGSGNQPQHFGDGTRLSIL.

The gene calls are TRBV6-5 and TRBJ1-2; D is unclear. Germline CDR1 reads MNHEY; CDR2 reads SVGAGI. The CDR3 extends over 14 amino acids. V shed 6 bases and J shed 5 bases, with 16 bases lying between them. CDR3 bases: TGTGCCAGCAGCCGCCTGGGCAGGCTGTATGGCTACACCTTC. Its translation: CASSRLGRLYGYTF.

This chain uses TRBV14 with TRBJ2-3; D might be TRBD2 (6 bases). This CDR3 has 15 amino acids. Germline V gene sequence: CDR1 SGHDN, CDR2 FVKESK. Between the trimmed V and J ends, which lost 5 bases and 1 base, there was a span of 13 bases. CDR3 loop: CASSGGGPGTDTQYF. CDR3 DNA: TGTGCCAGCAGCGGTGGAGGGCCGGGCACAGATACGCAGTATTTT.

The gene calls are TRBV4-2 and TRBJ2-1; 10 nucleotides agree with TRBD2. Germline V lookup: CDR1 LGHNA, CDR2 YNFKEQ. V was pared by 4 bases and J by 9 bases, with 6 bases of the junction left unmatched. The CDR3 loop spans 14 amino acids. CDR3 in DNA: TGTGCCAGCAGCCCCGAGCGGGGGGGGACTGAGCAGTTCTTC. This gives the protein CASSPERGGTEQFF.

The chain joins TRBV9 to TRBJ2-5; either TRBD1 or TRBD2 may supply D (6 bases each). The V gene's germline CDR1 is SGDLS and CDR2 YYNGEE. The CDR3 consists of 16 residues. The V and J ends lost 1 base and 1 base respectively, with 14 bases between them. CDR3 sequence: CASSVSGAPGQETQYF. The CDR3 coding sequence is TGTGCCAGCAGCGTATCGGGGGCGCCGGGCCAAGAGACCCAGTACTTC.

The CDR3 loop is CASRRDAGAGNTIYF. Here the CDR3 DNA reads TGTGCCAGCAGACGGGATGCCGGGGCTGGAAACACCATATATTTT. The chain links TRBV6-5 to TRBJ1-3, with D unresolved. The CDR3 has 15 residues. Germline-derived CDR1 and CDR2 are MNHEY and SVGAGI. V lost 6 bases to trimming and J lost 2 bases, with 14 bases between them.

About this clone: The junction and the germline gene differ at one end; a read error may be behind it. In DNA form, the CDR3 reads TGCGCCAGCGGTGAGGCGGGGAGGGATGAGCAGTTCTTC. Its translation: CASGEAGRDEQFF. The V gene is TRBV10-1, the J gene TRBJ2-1, with 7 bases aligning to TRBD2. Germline CDR1 WNHNN, CDR2 SYGVQD (reference sequence). This CDR3 has 13 residues.

This clone has just one count. The V gene is TRBV4-1, the J gene TRBJ1-2; TRBD1 might be the D (6 bases). The CDR3 sequence is 19 residues long. Per germline, CDR1 MGHRA and CDR2 YSYEKL. V shed 1 base and J shed 2 bases, with 23 bases lying between them. CDR3 sequence reads: CASSQVRQGSRSRNYGYTF. CDR3 nucleotides: TGCGCCAGCAGCCAAGTCCGGCAGGGGTCCCGATCAAGGAACTATGGCTACACCTTC.

The chain employs TRBV7-9 and TRBJ2-5; TRBD1 agrees at 7 bases. Per germline, CDR1 SEHNR and CDR2 FQNEAQ (reference sequence). The CDR3 contains 14 residues. With 5 bases clipped from V and 2 bases from J, the junction kept 5 bases outside the gene matches. As DNA, the CDR3 is TGTGCCAGCAGCCCTATGACAGGGCAAGAGACCCAGTACTTC. Protein sequence: CASSPMTGQETQYF. Drawing the rest from reference TRBV7-9 and TRBJ2-5, the complete variable domain is DTGVSQNPRHKITKRGQNVTFRCDPISEHNRLYWYRQTLGQGPEFLTYFQNEAQLEKSRLLSDRFSAERPKGSFSTLEIQRTEQGDSAMYLCASSPMTGQETQYFGPGTRLLVL.

The V and J genes are TRBV5-4 and TRBJ2-5; 9 bases match TRBD1. Trimming took 4 bases from V and 2 from J; bases not matched to a gene: 3. This CDR3 is 14 amino acids long. CDR1 SGHNT and CDR2 YYREEE come from the germline V gene (reference sequence). CDR3 DNA sequence: TGTGCCAGCAGCCACAGGGGGCTGCAAGAGACCCAGTACTTC. This codes for CASSHRGLQETQYF. Using reference TRBV5-4 and TRBJ2-5 for the parts outside the CDR3, the full variable domain is ETGVTQSPTHLIKTRGQQVTLRCSSQSGHNTVSWYQQALGQGPQFIFQYYREEENGRGNFPPRFSGLQFPNYSSELNVNALELDDSALYLCASSHRGLQETQYFGPGTRLLVL.

This sequence joins TRBV7-2 and TRBJ1-4; D gene uncertain. CDR3 length: 18 amino acids. V dropped 2 bases and J dropped 3 bases, with 19 bases sitting between them. CDR1 is SGHTA, CDR2 FQGNSA, per germline. CDR3 nucleotides: TGTGCCAGCAGCTTACTTCCCCCCCAATCGGCACCTAATGAAAAACTGTTTTTT. It yields the protein CASSLLPPQSAPNEKLFF.

The V gene is TRBV5-4, the J gene TRBJ2-3; 7 bases are shared with TRBD2. V lost 2 bases to trimming and J lost 1 base; unmatched junction nucleotides: 10. The CDR3 sequence is 17 residues long. Looked up from germline, CDR1 is SGHNT and CDR2 is YYREEE (reference sequence). Here the CDR3 reads CASSLALTSDGTDTQYF. The CDR3 DNA reads as TGTGCCAGCAGCTTAGCCCTCACTAGCGACGGCACAGATACGCAGTATTTT. Based on the CDR3 plus reference TRBV5-4 and TRBJ2-3, the full variable domain is ETGVTQSPTHLIKTRGQQVTLRCSSQSGHNTVSWYQQALGQGPQFIFQYYREEENGRGNFPPRFSGLQFPNYSSELNVNALELDDSALYLCASSLALTSDGTDTQYFGPGTRLTVL.

This clone has a handful of counts. This chain links TRBV9 with TRBJ2-3; D may be TRBD1 (6 bases). V was shortened by 3 bases and J by 4 bases, with 15 bases between the two germline ends. The CDR3 spans 15 residues. Germline loops: CDR1 SGDLS, CDR2 YYNGEE. CDR3 amino acids: CASSGPGQNSDTQYF. CDR3 nucleotides: TGTGCCAGCAGCGGGCCGGGACAAAATTCAGATACGCAGTATTTT.

The chain joins TRBV6-5 to TRBJ1-2; D is perhaps TRBD1 (5 bases). The CDR3 is made up of 15 amino acids. Germline V gene lookup returns CDR1 MNHEY and CDR2 SVGAGI. V was clipped by 0 bases and J by 4 bases, with 12 bases between them. The CDR3 reads CASSYSGQGGYGYTF. DNA for the CDR3: TGTGCCAGCAGTTACTCGGGCCAGGGTGGCTATGGCTACACCTTC.

V usage is TRBV7-9 and J usage is TRBJ2-2; 7 positions match TRBD1. The V gene end was trimmed by 4 bases and the J gene end by 4 bases; junction bases not matched to a gene: 9. CDR1 is SEHNR, CDR2 FQNEAQ, per germline (reference sequence). This CDR3 region has 16 residues. The CDR3 sequence: CASSSSRAGGTGELFF. CDR3 nucleotide sequence: TGTGCCAGCAGCTCTTCCCGGGCAGGGGGCACCGGGGAGCTGTTTTTT.

V is TRBV5-1 and J is TRBJ2-7; D remains unclear. The V and J ends lost 0 bases and 4 bases respectively, with 11 bases between them. CDR1 and CDR2 (germline): SGHRS, YFSETQ. The CDR3 extends over 14 amino acids. The CDR3 DNA sequence: TGCGCCAGCAGCTTGGTCGCTGGTACATACGAGCAGTACTTC. The encoded protein is CASSLVAGTYEQYF.

This clone came up once. The chain links TRBV7-8 to TRBJ2-3, with TRBD1 identical over 7 bases. The CDR3 is made up of 13 amino acids. The V segment lost 5 bases and the J segment 4 bases; nucleotides outside the gene matches: 3. Germline V lookup: CDR1 SGHVS, CDR2 FQNEAQ. The CDR3 DNA sequence: TGTGCCAGCAGCCCGACAGGGTCAGATACGCAGTATTTT. Its translation: CASSPTGSDTQYF.

The CDR3 DNA is TGTGCCAGCAGCACGGACAGGACCCTTATTAACTATGGCTACACCTTC. This sequence encodes CASSTDRTLINYGYTF. V usage is TRBV5-8 and J usage is TRBJ1-2; 7 bases match TRBD1. The V segment lost 4 bases and the J segment 1 base; nucleotides outside the gene matches: 10. Germline CDR1 and CDR2: SGHTS and YDEGEE. The CDR3 extends over 16 amino acids.

The V call is TRBV27, the J call TRBJ2-1, with D uncertain. Germline V lookup: CDR1 MNHEY, CDR2 SMNVEV (reference sequence). CDR3 size: 13 residues. V lost 0 bases and J 9 bases, leaving 9 bases between the germline ends. The CDR3 region has the DNA TGTGCCAGCAGTTTATCTGGCGGTGGTGAGCAGTTCTTC. Protein sequence: CASSLSGGGEQFF.